The clone carrying this T cell receptor beta chain came up many times. The CDR3 extends over 13 amino acids. Trimming took 5 bases from V and 4 from J; bases not matched to a gene: 3. Germline V gene lookup returns CDR1 MNHEY and CDR2 SVGAGI. Original processing methods: By means of reference gene primer amplification, nucleated cell counts were estimated. Method: immunoSEQ multiplex PCR; TCRdb's copy keeps in-frame clones and lacks some. V, J and clone size derive from that table, while D and trimming were established from the DNA sequence. The data hold roughly 140,000 clones, with about 83% observed a single time. The data were obtained in a study of blood T cell repertoires in COVID-19.

The TCR was taken from a woman aged 45-59 years who had been exposed to COVID-19. The rearrangement uses TRBV6-5 and TRBJ1-1, with 8 bases fitting TRBD1. Sequenced input: PBMCs or T cells enriched from blood (not recorded which). In nucleotides, the CDR3 is TGTGCCAGCAGTCGACAGGGGAGCACTGAAGCTTTCTTT. It specifies CASSRQGSTEAFF.